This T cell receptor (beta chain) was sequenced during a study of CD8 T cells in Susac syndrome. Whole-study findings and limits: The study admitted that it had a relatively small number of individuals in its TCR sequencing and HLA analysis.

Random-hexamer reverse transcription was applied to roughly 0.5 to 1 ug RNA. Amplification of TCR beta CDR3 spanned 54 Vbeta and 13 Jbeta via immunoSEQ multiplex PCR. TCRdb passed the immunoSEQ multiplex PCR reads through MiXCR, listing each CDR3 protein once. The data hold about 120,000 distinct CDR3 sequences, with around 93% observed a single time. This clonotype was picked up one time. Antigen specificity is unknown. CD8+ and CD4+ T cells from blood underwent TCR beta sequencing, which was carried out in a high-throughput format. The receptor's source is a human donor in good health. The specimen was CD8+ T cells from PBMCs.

CDR3 protein: CASNGQGNGDTQYF. The CDR3 nucleotides read TGTGCCAGCAACGGACAGGGTAACGGAGATACGCAGTATTTT. This sequence joins TRBV2 and TRBJ2-3; 8 bases map to TRBD1. Germline V gene sequence: CDR1 SNHLY, CDR2 FYNNEI. The CDR3 is 14 amino acids. J gave up 5 bases and V 7 bases, and 8 bases lay outside the gene matches. The whole variable domain, remainder taken from reference TRBV2 and TRBJ2-3, is EPEVTQTPSHQVTQMGQEVILRCVPISNHLYFYWYRQILGQKVEFLVSFYNNEISEKSEIFDDQFSVERPDGSNFTLKIRSTKLEDSAMYFCASNGQGNGDTQYFGPGTRLTVL.